Listed below are T cell receptor beta chains from one sample, sequenced in a study of T cells in Graves' hyperthyroidism and ophthalmopathy. In TCRdb, the multiplex PCR reads were re-called with MiXCR into one record per CDR3 protein. The table records fewer than 250,000 distinct CDR3 sequences, about 15% of them present only once. The sample comprised blood. These TCRs come from a woman aged 18-29 years with Graves' ophthalmopathy. The CDR3 runs from the conserved cysteine through the conserved F or W. D genes are given only for firm matches. For some rows the clone size is stated as once, few or many, or as a class when expanded; others skip it.

abundance	d_gene	v_gene	j_gene	CDR3nt	CDR3aa
many	TRBD1	TRBV20-1	TRBJ2-5	TGCAGTGCCACAGACCCTGACAGGGGAAGAGAGACCCAGTACTTC	CSATDPDRGRETQYF
-	TRBD2	TRBV4-2	TRBJ2-7	TGTGCCAGCAGCTATCGTCTAGCGGGAGGCTACGAGCAGTACTTC	CASSYRLAGGYEQYF
many	-	TRBV27	TRBJ1-6	TGTGCCAGCAGTTTTCTGAATTCACCCCTCCACTTT	CASSFLNSPLHF
many	TRBD1	TRBV6-1	TRBJ1-1	TGTGCCAGCGGGGTTGGAAGGACAGGGGCAACTGAAGCTTTCTTT	CASGVGRTGATEAFF
few	TRBD1	TRBV24-1	TRBJ2-5	TGTGCCACCAGTGACACAGGGGTACAAGAGACCCAGTACTTC	CATSDTGVQETQYF
many	TRBD1	TRBV28	TRBJ1-2	TGTGCCAGCAGAAAAATAAACCCTGGGAGGGGGCGTATTGGCTACACCTTC	CASRKINPGRGRIGYTF
many	-	TRBV20-1	TRBJ1-2	TGCAGTGCTAGAGAAACAGCTAACTATGGCTACACCTTC	CSARETANYGYTF
few	TRBD2	TRBV20-1	TRBJ2-3	TGCAGTGCTACACTAGCGGGGGGGTTGTACGGTACGCAGTATTTT	CSATLAGGLYGTQYF
many	-	TRBV2	TRBJ2-1	TGTGCCAGCAGACCCCGGGACCTTCACAATGAGCAGTTCTTC	CASRPRDLHNEQFF
many	TRBD2	TRBV7-3	TRBJ2-1	TGTGCCAGCAGCTCAGAGACTAGCGGTGGAAATGAGCAGTTCTTC	CASSSETSGGNEQFF
many	-	TRBV10-3	TRBJ2-1	TGTGCCGCCCAGGGTATCTCCTACAATGAGCAGTTCTTC	CAAQGISYNEQFF
many	-	TRBV2	TRBJ2-6	TGTGCCAGCAAGGAAAGTGACTCTGGGGCCAACGTCCTGACTTTC	CASKESDSGANVLTF
few	TRBD1	TRBV29-1	TRBJ1-2	TGCAGCGTCCTGACAGGGAAAAGCGATGGCTACACCTTC	CSVLTGKSDGYTF
-	TRBD2	TRBV5-8	TRBJ2-1	TGTGCCAGCAGACGGACTAGCGGGCTAGTACCAAAATATAACAATGAGCAGTTCTTC	CASRRTSGLVPKYNNEQFF
-	TRBD1	TRBV7-8	TRBJ2-5	TGTGCCAGCAGCTCCGACAGGGTCCAAGAGACCCAGTACTTC	CASSSDRVQETQYF
-	-	TRBV11-2	TRBJ1-1	TGCGCCAGCAGCCAAGCCCGAGGAGGCACTGAAGCTTTCTTT	CASSQARGGTEAFF
many	-	TRBV2	TRBJ1-4	TGTGCCAGCAGTGAACGGGGCGAGGAAAAACTGTTTTTT	CASSERGEEKLFF
few	TRBD2	TRBV29-1	TRBJ2-1	TGCAGCGTCTGTTTGATCGGGACTAGCGCCTACAATGAGCAGTTCTTC	CSVCLIGTSAYNEQFF
many	TRBD2	TRBV2	TRBJ2-3	TGTGCCAGCAGAATAGCGGGATGGGGGGATACGCAGTATTTT	CASRIAGWGDTQYF
-	TRBD1	TRBV30	TRBJ2-5	TGTGCCTGGACCCGGGCCGGGACAGGGGTATCGGAGACCCAGTACTTC	CAWTRAGTGVSETQYF
many	TRBD2	TRBV24-1	TRBJ2-1	TGTGCCACCAGTGATTCCCAGTGGGGGGGCTCCTACAATGAGCAGTTCTTC	CATSDSQWGGSYNEQFF
-	-	TRBV28	TRBJ1-5	TGTGCCAGCAGTGAAGCTTCACCGAGGAGCAATCAGCCCCAGCATTTT	CASSEASPRSNQPQHF
-	-	TRBV6-1	TRBJ2-4	TGTGCCAGCAGCCCTCCGGCCAAAAACATTCAGTACTTC	CASSPPAKNIQYF
many	-	TRBV2	TRBJ1-1	TGTGCCAGCAGTGACCCGACAGAGAACACTGAAGCTTTCTTT	CASSDPTENTEAFF
many	TRBD2	TRBV18	TRBJ2-7	TGTGCCAGCTCACCTGGACAAACGGGGGGCTACGAGCAGTACTTC	CASSPGQTGGYEQYF
many	TRBD2	TRBV7-3	TRBJ2-1	TGTGCCAGCAGCCCGACTAGCGGGGGGGGGAATGAGCAGTTCTTC	CASSPTSGGGNEQFF
many	TRBD2	TRBV13	TRBJ2-4	TGTGCCAGCAGCCTTTTCAAGCGGGATCCAGCCAAAAACATTCAGTACTTC	CASSLFKRDPAKNIQYF
few	-	TRBV30	TRBJ1-6	TGTGCCTGGAAATCGGATGGAAGAAATTCACCCCTCCACTTT	CAWKSDGRNSPLHF
few	TRBD1	TRBV5-8	TRBJ2-7	TGTGCCAGCAGCCCTCGGACAGGGTACGAGCAGTACTTC	CASSPRTGYEQYF
many	TRBD2	TRBV4-1	TRBJ2-3	TGCGCCAGCAGCCCCCCTAGCGGGGCTTCCACAGATACGCAGTATTTT	CASSPPSGASTDTQYF
few	-	TRBV20-1	TRBJ2-6	TGCAGTGCTATCTCGCTGGGCTCTGGGGCCAACGTCCTGACTTTC	CSAISLGSGANVLTF
many	-	TRBV13	TRBJ2-3	TGTGCCAGCAGCCCAGGGACTGCAACAGATACGCAGTATTTT	CASSPGTATDTQYF
many	-	TRBV3-1	TRBJ1-2	TGTGCCAGCAGCCGAGGCGGTGACTATGGCTACACCTTC	CASSRGGDYGYTF
many	-	TRBV28	TRBJ1-5	TGTGCCAGCAGTTCCAGATATAGCAATCAGCCCCAGCATTTT	CASSSRYSNQPQHF
few	TRBD2	TRBV12-3/TRBV12-4	TRBJ2-7	TGTGCCAGCAGCCGCGGGACTAGCGGGGGGGACGAGCAGTACTTC	CASSRGTSGGDEQYF
many	TRBD2	TRBV12-3/TRBV12-4	TRBJ2-2	TGTGCCAGCAGTTTGAGTCTAGCGGGAGGTGGTAGGGAGCTGTTTTTT	CASSLSLAGGGRELFF
many	TRBD1	TRBV12-3/TRBV12-4	TRBJ1-6	TGTGCCAGCAGTTTTTATCCAGGGGGCAATTCACCCCTCCACTTT	CASSFYPGGNSPLHF
many	TRBD1	TRBV28	TRBJ1-2	TGTGCCAGCAGTTACGGGACAGGGTCTTATGGCTACACCTTC	CASSYGTGSYGYTF
many	TRBD1	TRBV7-9	TRBJ2-3	TGTGCCAGCAGCCGGAGGACAGGGGGCCTAGCGGGGAGCACAGATACGCAGTATTTT	CASSRRTGGLAGSTDTQYF
many	-	TRBV5-6	TRBJ2-3	TGTGCCAGCAGCTTATTGGCCCCATCAGGGACAGATACGCAGTATTTT	CASSLLAPSGTDTQYF
many	TRBD2	TRBV7-8	TRBJ2-1	TGTGCCAGCAGCTTAGGGCGAGCGGGGGGGCGGTACAATGAGCAGTTCTTC	CASSLGRAGGRYNEQFF
many	-	TRBV10-1	TRBJ2-5	TGCGCCAGCAGAGAACAGTACCAAGAGACCCAGTACTTC	CASREQYQETQYF
-	-	TRBV7-9	TRBJ1-5	TGTGCCAGCAGCCAAGGGGTAGAGCAGCCCCAGCATTTT	CASSQGVEQPQHF
many	TRBD2	TRBV6-1	TRBJ2-1	TGTGCCAGCAGCCAATTCACGACTAGCGGGACCAATGAGCAGTTCTTC	CASSQFTTSGTNEQFF
many	-	TRBV9	TRBJ1-1	TGTGCCAGCAGCCCCTTGTGGGAAGGCACTGAAGCTTTCTTT	CASSPLWEGTEAFF
many	-	TRBV20-1	TRBJ1-2	TGCAGTGCTAGAGATCTTTTGGTTGTTTATGGCTACACCTTC	CSARDLLVVYGYTF
many	-	TRBV18	TRBJ1-1	TGTGCCAGCTCACCTGATGACAGCTACACTGAAGCTTTCTTT	CASSPDDSYTEAFF
-	TRBD2	TRBV11-2	TRBJ2-3	TGTGCCAGCAGCTCGGGACTAGCGGGCGGTCTAGATACGCAGTATTTT	CASSSGLAGGLDTQYF
-	-	TRBV7-2	TRBJ2-1	TGTGCCAGCAGCTTAACGTGGGAGCGGAGGGGTGAGCAGTTCTTC	CASSLTWERRGEQFF
many	-	TRBV7-8	TRBJ1-4	TGTGCCAGCAGCGCTAACAGTAATGAAAAACTGTTTTTT	CASSANSNEKLFF
many	TRBD2	TRBV11-3	TRBJ2-1	TGTGCCAGCAGCTTAGCTAGCGGGACCTACAATGAGCAGTTCTTC	CASSLASGTYNEQFF
many	TRBD2	TRBV2	TRBJ2-1	TGTGCCAGCAGTGAGGACCTAGCGGGAGGGAATATTCAGTTCTTC	CASSEDLAGGNIQFF
many	-	TRBV5-1	TRBJ1-4	TGCGCCAGCAGCGTCCGGGGGATCGGGGAAAAACTGTTTTTT	CASSVRGIGEKLFF
many	TRBD1	TRBV30	TRBJ2-1	TGTGCCTGGAGTGTAGGGACAGGGACCAATGAGCAGTTCTTC	CAWSVGTGTNEQFF
many	-	TRBV28	TRBJ2-2	TGTGCCAGCAGTTTACTCGGCCAAACGAACACCGGGGAGCTGTTTTTT	CASSLLGQTNTGELFF
many	-	TRBV18	TRBJ2-1	TGTGCCAGCTCACCACCAGGGCAGGGAATTTACAATGAGCAGTTCTTC	CASSPPGQGIYNEQFF